This entry concerns a single T cell receptor beta chain. Its specificity is unknown. These data originate in a study of blood T cells in healthy people across ages. Study-wide findings and caveats: Long-lived donors had more naive CD4+ cells and higher diversity than aged donors.

Germline assignment: CDR1 MNHEY and CDR2 SVGEGT. This CDR3 is built from 15 residues. V lost 5 bases to trimming and J lost 2 bases, with 13 bases between them. The use of a sample-barcoded 5' primer and a J-beta primer mix characterized a second PCR of roughly 7 to 11 cycles. Every cDNA molecule bore a tag from a template-switch adaptor containing 12 random nucleotides. TCRdb re-analysed the 5' RACE reads in MiXCR, keeping a single row per CDR3 protein. The sample carries 730,000 or so distinct CDR3 sequences, around two fifths recorded once. This TCR came from an elderly man in good health. The sequenced sample was blood. The V gene is TRBV6-2 or TRBV6-3, the J gene TRBJ2-1; the D gene is possibly TRBD1 (6 bases). The CDR3 reads CASSSLRGTYNEQFF. In DNA form, the CDR3 reads TGTGCCAGCAGTAGCCTCAGGGGAACCTACAATGAGCAGTTCTTC.